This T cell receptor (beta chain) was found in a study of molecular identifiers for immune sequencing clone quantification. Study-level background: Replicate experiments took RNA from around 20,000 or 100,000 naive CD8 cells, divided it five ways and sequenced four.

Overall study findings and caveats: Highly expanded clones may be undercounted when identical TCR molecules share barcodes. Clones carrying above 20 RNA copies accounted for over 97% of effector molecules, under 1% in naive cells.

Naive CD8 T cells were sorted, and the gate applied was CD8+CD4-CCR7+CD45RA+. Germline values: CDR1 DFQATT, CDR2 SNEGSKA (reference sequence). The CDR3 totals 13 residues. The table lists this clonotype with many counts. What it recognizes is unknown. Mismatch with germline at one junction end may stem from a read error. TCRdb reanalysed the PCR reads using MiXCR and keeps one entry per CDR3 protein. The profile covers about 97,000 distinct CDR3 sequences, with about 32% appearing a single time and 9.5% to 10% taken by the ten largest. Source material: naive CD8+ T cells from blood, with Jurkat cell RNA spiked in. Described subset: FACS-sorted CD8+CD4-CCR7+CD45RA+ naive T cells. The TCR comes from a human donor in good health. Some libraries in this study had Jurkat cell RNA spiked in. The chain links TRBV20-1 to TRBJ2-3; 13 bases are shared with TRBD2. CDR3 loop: CTGLAGFTDTQYF. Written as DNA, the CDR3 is TGTACGGGACTAGCGGGGTTCACAGATACGCAGTATTTT.